The rows below give T cell receptor beta chains drawn from one sample of a study of cytomegalovirus exposure and HLA in healthy donors. Sequenced by immunoSEQ multiplex PCR; TCRdb stores in-frame clones only, minus some. The sample includes under 250,000 clones, over 80% of them seen just once. Sequencing was done on a sample of PBMCs. The source of these receptors is a woman aged 18-29 years in good health and CMV-seronegative. Both conserved end residues are trimmed from each CDR3.

13 TRBV9 ASSGPQHLNYGYT
13 TRBV6-1 ASSPGGAYQETQY
11 TRBV2 ASSQGAFQPQH
12 TRBV6-6 ASSTGSVNEKLF
12 TRBV5-1 ASSLEVGNQPQH
11 TRBV27 ASSFQGPYEQY
15 TRBV5-1 ASTLLSLAGPTDTQY
12 TRBV5-5 ASSSRQGPYEQY
13 TRBV28 ASSGPTSMPDTQY
12 TRBV29-1 SVEGQGPSYEQY
12 TRBV9 ASMARWDTGELF
14 TRBV29-1 SVLDRGVANTGELF
13 TRBV30 AWSPGQGSTYEQY
11 TRBV2 ASSVDRNQPQH
12 TRBV19 ASSRLGPNEKLF
14 TRBV5-3 ARSLQQGGSNQPQH
13 TRBV6-5 ASSLSSGSPGELF
11 TRBV30 AWSRTGITEAF
10 TRBV29-1 SVMGGNTEAF
13 TRBV19 ATLEGGFSNQPQH
10 TRBV18 ASSGYTDTQY
13 TRBV10-3 AISESMTGVPTQY
11 TRBV6-1 ASSAGQGYGYT
12 TRBV18 ASSQEVTKEKLF
11 TRBV29-1 SVTPGQNYGYT
12 TRBV2 ASSGLQGWYEQY
13 TRBV29-1 SVVSEGSRKNIQY
17 TRBV2 ASSDPGTGGIGGTYEQY
12 TRBV5-1 ASSLVTGVNEQF
11 TRBV7-9 ASSPSGYTEAF
11 TRBV6-1 ASSDLDRETQY
12 TRBV11-2 ASRETPLNTEAF
14 TRBV7-9 ASSPAGRGVTDTQY
11 TRBV27 ASSQGYNSPLH
10 TRBV11-2 ASSFGDEKLF
12 TRBV2 ASSGSGRTDTQY
15 TRBV11-2 ASSFRLAGVLNYEQY
11 TRBV6-5 ASSYLQGETQY
11 TRBV27 ASSYKVGYGYT
13 TRBV7-2 ASSKDRGGNQPQH
11 TRBV18 ASSPVRNEKLF
13 TRBV11-2 ASSFQGNHNYGYT
13 TRBV29-1 SVEDKTGRGSEQF
14 TRBV27 ASSFAGQGVREKLF
12 TRBV6-6 ASTVQAIGEKLF
11 TRBV6-6 ASTRDRVTEAF
13 TRBV2 ASRPGPGGNQPQH
13 TRBV5-5 ASSLEGALPYEQY
12 TRBV19 ASSMAVSGNTIY
9 TRBV20-1 SAKGTVEAF
14 TRBV29-1 SVGDGELPANYGYT
12 TRBV7-9 ASSLGQTSYEQY
15 TRBV27 ASKVYSGLAETDTQY
14 TRBV21-1 ASSKGGHRSNQPQH
9 TRBV6-5 ASTKDGEQY
14 TRBV27 ASGAFATGKYNEQF
13 TRBV14 ASSQDRVQAGEQY